Shown below are 8 T cell receptor beta chains from a single sample sequenced in a study of vaccination effects on CD4 cells after COVID-19. At the end of 9 to 11 days of culture, CD4+ T cells were isolated. Each participant received a vaccine that was either BNT162b2 or mRNA-1273, given as two doses. TCRdb keeps only in-frame clones here, not all; method: immunoSEQ multiplex PCR. The sample yields just under 75,000 clones, nearly 75% seen once. For these receptors, no antigen is known. The material was CD4+ T cells from PBMCs cultured without peptide, obtained after COVID-19 vaccination. These receptors were obtained from a human donor who received a COVID-19 vaccine.

For the CDR3, the DNA is TGTGCCAGCTCCCTACAGGGCGCCTTGGAGGAGCAGTACGTC. This sequence encodes CASSLQGALEEQYV. This chain links TRBV18 with TRBJ2-7; TRBD1 might be the D (6 bases). The V gene lost 6 bases and the J gene lost 7 bases, with 19 bases spanning the gap. The germline V gene has CDR1 KGHSH and CDR2 LQKENI. This CDR3 contains 14 residues.

The chain joins TRBV6-5 to TRBJ1-1; D ambiguous. V was clipped by 2 bases and J by 1 base, with 11 bases between them. CDR1 and CDR2 (germline): MNHEY, SVGAGI. The CDR3 runs to 15 residues. This CDR3 reads CASSYTPVPNTEAFF. CDR3 nucleotide sequence: TGTGCCAGCAGTTACACTCCAGTACCGAACACTGAAGCTTTCTTT.

This clone was counted between two and nine times. This rearrangement joins TRBV4-1 to TRBJ1-5; 7 bases are shared with TRBD1. Germline V gives CDR1 MGHRA, CDR2 YSYEKL. J was trimmed by 2 bases and V by 3 bases; bases with no gene match: 10. The CDR3 runs to 17 residues. The CDR3 DNA follows: TGCGCCAGCAGCCAGGGATTACAGGGGCCCCGCAATCAGCCCCAGCATTTT. Protein: CASSQGLQGPRNQPQHF.

The J gene is TRBJ2-1, the V gene TRBV6-2 or TRBV6-3; D gene ambiguous. V was shortened by 3 bases and J by 5 bases, with 5 bases between the two germline ends. The CDR3 totals 12 residues. The V gene's germline CDR1 is MNHEY and CDR2 SVGEGT. CDR3 sequence (DNA): TGTGCCAGCAGTTATTGGCACAATGAGCAGTTCTTC. Translating it yields CASSYWHNEQFF.

The gene calls are TRBV5-1 and TRBJ1-1; tentatively, D is TRBD1 (5 bases). CDR1 and CDR2 (germline): SGHRS, YFSETQ. Trimming removed 4 bases from V and 11 bases from J, with 18 bases in between. The CDR3 contains 13 residues. The CDR3 DNA is TGCGCCAGCAGCGTTTCTCCGGGACCCTATGCTTTCTTT. Translation: CASSVSPGPYAFF. The complete variable domain, with remaining parts taken from reference TRBV5-1 and TRBJ1-1, reads KAGVTQTPRYLIKTRGQQVTLSCSPISGHRSVSWYQQTPGQGLQFLFEYFSETQRNKGNFPGRFSGRQFSNSRSEMNVSTLELGDSALYLCASSVSPGPYAFFGQGTRLTVV.

The chain carries TRBV24-1 and TRBJ2-2; D perhaps matches TRBD1 (5 bases). The CDR3 consists of 15 residues. CDR1 and CDR2 (germline): KGHDR, SFDVKD. The V gene lost 3 bases and the J gene lost 5 bases, with 12 bases spanning the gap. The CDR3: CATSDPRGQTGELFF. The CDR3 nucleotides read TGTGCCACCAGTGATCCTAGGGGCCAAACCGGGGAGCTGTTTTTT.

The gene calls are TRBV18 and TRBJ1-5; D gene unclear. V lost 4 bases to trimming and J lost 4 bases, with 14 bases between them. From germline, CDR1 is KGHSH and CDR2 LQKENI. CDR3 length: 15 residues. The CDR3 DNA reads as TGTGCCAGCTCACTCCAGACGGGTTCAAATCAGCCCCAGCATTTT. Protein product: CASSLQTGSNQPQHF.

In its sample, this clone was seen a few times. V is TRBV5-6 and J is TRBJ2-3; TRBD1 matches at 8 bases. This CDR3 region has 14 residues. The junction had 6 bases not matched to a gene; V was cut back by 4 bases and J by 5 bases. CDR1 is SGHDT, CDR2 YYEEEE, per germline. The CDR3 nucleotides are TGTGCCAGCAGCAGGGACGGACAGGGAGATACGCAGTATTTT. Translated: CASSRDGQGDTQYF.